This T cell receptor (beta chain) was observed in a study of T cell repertoires in cytomegalovirus infection. At the level of the study: Matching HLA type and CMV infection were both indicated by public TCR beta signatures.

The CDR3 runs 13 residues. Per germline, CDR1 MNHEY and CDR2 SVGEGT. V lost 7 bases, J lost 7 bases, and 14 bases lay in between. TCRdb used MiXCR to reprocess the reads, holding one entry per CDR3 protein. The data contain about 230,000 distinct CDR3 sequences, approximately 24% of them seen just once; the ten biggest clones take up over 15%. Findings and limits, study-wide: Pooled public TCR beta family frequency picked out CMV carriers with the relevant HLA.

A word on this clonotype: What it binds is unknown.

The genes are TRBV6-2 or TRBV6-3 and TRBJ1-5; weak D call: TRBD1 (5 bases). This TCR came from a human donor in good health (CMV status not recorded). Some clones in this sample may be carry-over from other donors' samples. The sample comprised CD8+ T cells from PBMCs. The CDR3 coding sequence is TGTGCCAGCACCTCAGGGTTCGGCCAGCCCCAGCATTTT. It is translated as CASTSGFGQPQHF.